This is a list of T cell receptor beta chains from one sample in a study of T cell responses to AZD1222 COVID-19 vaccine. Method: immunoSEQ multiplex PCR; TCRdb's copy keeps in-frame clones and lacks some. The sample has about 63,000 clones; 85% are singletons. The sequences come from peripheral blood, collected on day 0 of AZD1222 vaccination. The source is an adult in good health. CDR3s include the opening cysteine and the closing phenylalanine or tryptophan. D genes are given only for firm matches. Not all rows give a size; the values are once, few, many and, for expanded clones, a class.

J | V | D | size | DNA | CDR3
TRBJ2-1 | TRBV4-2 | TRBD2 | . | TGTGCCACTAGCGGGGGGGACACTGGAGGCGACAATGAGCAGTTCTTC | CATSGGDTGGDNEQFF
TRBJ1-2 | TRBV6-4 | TRBD1 | once | TGTGCCAGCAGTGCCGGGACAGGACTCCTCTATGGCTACACCTTC | CASSAGTGLLYGYTF
TRBJ1-3 | TRBV11-3 | TRBD1 | few | TGTGCCAGCAGCCCAGGACAGGGCCCTGGAAACACCATATATTTT | CASSPGQGPGNTIYF
TRBJ1-5 | TRBV27 | TRBD1 | . | TGTGCCAGCAGTTTATTCGGGACAGCGGGCAATCAGCCCCAGCATTTT | CASSLFGTAGNQPQHF
TRBJ1-2 | TRBV28 | TRBD1 | . | TGTGCCAGCAAGGACAGGGCTATTGCTAACTATGGCTACACCTTC | CASKDRAIANYGYTF
TRBJ2-1 | TRBV12-5 | TRBD2 | once | TGTGCTAGTGGTTTGGGACTAGCGGGGGACTACAATGAGCAGTTCTTC | CASGLGLAGDYNEQFF
TRBJ1-1 | TRBV7-9 | . | few | TGTGCCAGCAGCCCTCAGGGGAACACTGAAGCTTTCTTT | CASSPQGNTEAFF
TRBJ1-2 | TRBV15 | TRBD1 | . | TGTGCCACCAGCAGGGATCCCTCAGGGGGCTCTGGCTACACCTTC | CATSRDPSGGSGYTF
TRBJ1-1 | TRBV19 | TRBD1 | . | TGTGCCAGTAGTATAACGGGACAGGGCTTTATGAACACTGAAGCTTTCTTT | CASSITGQGFMNTEAFF
TRBJ1-1 | TRBV15 | . | . | TGTGCCACCAGCAGAGTGACAGGACCTGGGGACACTGAAGCTTTCTTT | CATSRVTGPGDTEAFF
TRBJ1-1 | TRBV5-4 | . | medium-sized | TGTGCCAGCCGGGACGAATATCAGAACACTGAAGCTTTCTTT | CASRDEYQNTEAFF
TRBJ2-1 | TRBV6-1 | TRBD2 | . | TGTGCCAGCAGTGAGGGAGGGTTCCCCTACAATGAGCAGTTCTTC | CASSEGGFPYNEQFF
TRBJ1-2 | TRBV7-2 | . | . | TGTGCCAGCAGTGGAGTTGGGGGGCAGGACTATGGCTACACCTTC | CASSGVGGQDYGYTF
TRBJ2-5 | TRBV28 | . | . | TGTGCCAGCAGTTTATCCGTGTCGGAGACCCAGTACTTC | CASSLSVSETQYF
TRBJ2-1 | TRBV9 | TRBD2 | . | TGTGCCAGCAGCGAGGAGCGGGGATACAATGAGCAGTTCTTC | CASSEERGYNEQFF
TRBJ1-5 | TRBV7-9 | . | few | TGTGCCAGCAGCGCCGATGGGTTGCAGCCCCAGCATTTT | CASSADGLQPQHF
TRBJ1-4 | TRBV5-5 | . | . | TGTGCCAGCGGGACACCGAATGAAAAACTGTTTTTT | CASGTPNEKLFF
TRBJ1-2 | TRBV11-2 | . | . | TGTGCCAGCAGCCCAACAGGGAACTATGGCTACACCTTC | CASSPTGNYGYTF
TRBJ2-2 | TRBV7-3 | . | once | TGTGCCAGCAGCTTCGACATGTTAGGCGGGGAGCTGTTTTTT | CASSFDMLGGELFF
TRBJ2-7 | TRBV7-2 | . | . | TGTGCCAGCAGCCTAGCCTGGGGCGGGTACGAGCAGTACTTC | CASSLAWGGYEQYF
TRBJ1-1 | TRBV28 | . | . | TGTGCCAGCAGTTTATGGCAGGGTGGGATGAACACTGAAGCTTTCTTT | CASSLWQGGMNTEAFF
TRBJ1-6 | TRBV5-1 | . | . | TGCGCCAGCAGCTTGGCACAGGCGCAGACGCCCCTCCACTTT | CASSLAQAQTPLHF
TRBJ1-4 | TRBV6-1 | . | . | TGTGCCAGCAGTGAAGCGCTTCGGAACTTTGATGGGATGCTGTTTTTT | CASSEALRNFDGMLFF
TRBJ2-1 | TRBV7-9 | TRBD1 | . | TGTGCCAGCAGCTTCTCAGGGGGTCACTACAATGAGCAGTTCTTC | CASSFSGGHYNEQFF
TRBJ1-2 | TRBV19 | TRBD1 | . | TGTGCCAGTAGTATAGAGGACAGGAGGAGCTATGGCTACACCTTC | CASSIEDRRSYGYTF
TRBJ2-1 | TRBV5-1 | TRBD2 | . | TGCGCCAGCAGCTCAGACAGGACTAGCGGGGGTCTCCGAAGCTCCTACAATGAGCAGTTCTTC | CASSSDRTSGGLRSSYNEQFF
TRBJ1-2 | TRBV3-1/TRBV3-2 | . | . | TGTGCCAGCAGCCAAGGTCTGACTGGAGACTATGGCTACACCTTC | CASSQGLTGDYGYTF
TRBJ2-7 | TRBV14 | . | . | TGTGCCAGCAGCCATCGGGGATACGAGCAGTACTTC | CASSHRGYEQYF
TRBJ1-1 | TRBV5-4 | TRBD1 | . | TGTGCCAGCAGCGGGACAGGGTACGTCGAAGCTTTCTTT | CASSGTGYVEAFF
TRBJ1-6 | TRBV7-9 | . | . | TGTGCCAGCAGCTTAGTCGCCCGGGCCTCACCCCTCCACTTT | CASSLVARASPLHF
TRBJ2-3 | TRBV30 | TRBD2 | . | TGTGCCTGGGGACTAGCGGGAGGCAGCGGGGATACGCAGTATTTT | CAWGLAGGSGDTQYF
TRBJ2-1 | TRBV7-7 | . | . | TGTGCTAGCAGCTTCGAGGGGGGAATGGGGAATGAGCAGTTCTTC | CASSFEGGMGNEQFF
TRBJ1-2 | TRBV7-9 | . | few | TGTGCCAGCAGCTCGACCCCGGGGTACATTAACTATGGCTACACCTTC | CASSSTPGYINYGYTF
TRBJ2-2 | TRBV28 | . | . | TGTGCCAGCAGCCCAATACCCGGGGAGCTGTTTTTT | CASSPIPGELFF
TRBJ1-5 | TRBV7-2 | . | . | TGTGCCAGCAGCTTCAAGGGAACCAATCAGCCCCAGCATTTT | CASSFKGTNQPQHF
TRBJ1-1 | TRBV29-1 | . | once | TGCAGCGTTGTGTGGGGGGAGAACACTGAAGCTTTCTTT | CSVVWGENTEAFF
TRBJ1-1 | TRBV19 | TRBD1 | once | TGTGCCAGTAGGAGTGACAGGGCAAACACTGAAGCTTTCTTT | CASRSDRANTEAFF
TRBJ1-5 | TRBV27 | . | . | TGTGCCAGCAGCAACAGAGTTAATCAGCCCCAGCATTTT | CASSNRVNQPQHF
TRBJ1-6 | TRBV11-2 | . | . | TGTGCCAGCAGCACCCCTTGGGGGGGGAGCTCCTATAATTCACCCCTCCACTTT | CASSTPWGGSSYNSPLHF
TRBJ2-7 | TRBV25-1 | . | . | TGTGCCACCAGGGGTTCGTGGTACGAGCAGTACTTC | CATRGSWYEQYF
TRBJ1-4 | TRBV14 | . | . | TGTGCCAGCAGCCCCGATGGAGGGGGGGAAAAACTGTTTTTT | CASSPDGGGEKLFF